This TCR beta chain came from a study of OX40 agonist ivuxolimab in advanced cancers. Repertoires were generated with immunoSEQ multiplex PCR, while TCRdb's copy carries only in-frame clones and drops some. The sample yields over 90,000 clones, roughly 94% seen once. With 3 bases removed from V and 1 base from J, the gap between germline ends came to 7 bases. Germline CDR1 LNHDA, CDR2 SQIVND (reference sequence). This CDR3 comprises 14 residues. The sequenced sample was CD4+ or CD8+ T cells sorted from blood, obtained in a trial of the OX40 agonist ivuxolimab. The V gene is TRBV19, the J gene TRBJ1-5; D uncertain. The TCR originated in an adult with an advanced solid tumor such as melanoma, head and neck, liver or kidney cancer. CDR3 bases: TGTGCCAGTAGTATGTTGGTGAGCAATCAGCCCCAGCATTTT. This encodes CASSMLVSNQPQHF. Based on the CDR3 plus reference TRBV19 and TRBJ1-5, the full variable domain is DGGITQSPKYLFRKEGQNVTLSCEQNLNHDAMYWYRQDPGQGLRLIYYSQIVNDFQKGDIAEGYSVSREKKESFPLTVTSAQKNPTAFYLCASSMLVSNQPQHFGDGTRLSIL.